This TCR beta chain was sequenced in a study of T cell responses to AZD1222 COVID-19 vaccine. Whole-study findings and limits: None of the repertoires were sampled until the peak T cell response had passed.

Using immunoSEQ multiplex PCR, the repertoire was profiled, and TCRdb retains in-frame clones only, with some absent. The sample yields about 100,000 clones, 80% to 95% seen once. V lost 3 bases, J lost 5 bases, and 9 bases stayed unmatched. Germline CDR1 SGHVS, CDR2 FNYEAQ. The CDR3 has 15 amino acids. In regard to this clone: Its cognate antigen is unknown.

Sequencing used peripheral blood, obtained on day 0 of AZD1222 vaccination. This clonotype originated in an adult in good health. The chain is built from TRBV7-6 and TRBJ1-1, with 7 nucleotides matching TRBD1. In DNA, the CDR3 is TGTGCCAGCAGCTTCTCTGACAGGGAGGGAACTGAAGCTTTCTTT. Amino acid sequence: CASSFSDREGTEAFF.